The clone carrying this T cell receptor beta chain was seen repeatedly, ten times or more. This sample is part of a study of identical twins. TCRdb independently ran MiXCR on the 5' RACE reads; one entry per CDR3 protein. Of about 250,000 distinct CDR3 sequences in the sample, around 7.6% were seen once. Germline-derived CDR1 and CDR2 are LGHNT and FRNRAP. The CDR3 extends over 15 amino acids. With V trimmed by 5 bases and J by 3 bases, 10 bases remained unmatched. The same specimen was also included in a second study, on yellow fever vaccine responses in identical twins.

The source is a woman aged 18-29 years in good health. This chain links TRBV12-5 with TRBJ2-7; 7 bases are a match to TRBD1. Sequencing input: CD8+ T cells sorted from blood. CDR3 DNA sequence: TGTGCTAGTGGTCCCCTGACAGGGCCCTTCTACGAGCAGTACTTC. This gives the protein CASGPLTGPFYEQYF.